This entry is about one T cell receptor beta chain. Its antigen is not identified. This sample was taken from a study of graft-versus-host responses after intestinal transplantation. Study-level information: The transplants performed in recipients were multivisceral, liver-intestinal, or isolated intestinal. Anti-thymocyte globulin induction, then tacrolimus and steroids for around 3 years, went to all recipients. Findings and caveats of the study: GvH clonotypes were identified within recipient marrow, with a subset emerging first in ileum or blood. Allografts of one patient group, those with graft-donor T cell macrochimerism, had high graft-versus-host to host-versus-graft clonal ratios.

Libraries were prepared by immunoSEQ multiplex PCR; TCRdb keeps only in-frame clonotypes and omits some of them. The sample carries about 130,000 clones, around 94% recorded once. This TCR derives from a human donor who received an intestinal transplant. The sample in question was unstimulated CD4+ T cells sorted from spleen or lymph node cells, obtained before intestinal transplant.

The CDR3 spells CASSFGQVYGYTF. CDR3 coding DNA: TGTGCCAGCAGCTTCGGACAGGTATATGGCTACACCTTC. V and J are TRBV7-2 and TRBJ1-2; 7 bases fit TRBD1. Germline V gene lookup returns CDR1 SGHTA and CDR2 FQGNSA. The V gene end was trimmed by 3 bases and the J gene end by 5 bases; junction bases not matched to a gene: 3. This CDR3 has 13 amino acids.